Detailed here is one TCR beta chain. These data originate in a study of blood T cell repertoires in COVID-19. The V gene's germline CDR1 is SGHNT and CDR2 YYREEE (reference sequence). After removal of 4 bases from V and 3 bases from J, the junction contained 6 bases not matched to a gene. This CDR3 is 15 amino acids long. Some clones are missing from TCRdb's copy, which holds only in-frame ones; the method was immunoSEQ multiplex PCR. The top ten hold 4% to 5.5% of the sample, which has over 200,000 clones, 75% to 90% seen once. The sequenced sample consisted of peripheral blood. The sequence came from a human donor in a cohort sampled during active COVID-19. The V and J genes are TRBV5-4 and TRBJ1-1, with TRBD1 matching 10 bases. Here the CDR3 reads CASSETGGAYTEAFF. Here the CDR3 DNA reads TGTGCCAGCAGCGAGACAGGGGGCGCGTACACTGAAGCTTTCTTT. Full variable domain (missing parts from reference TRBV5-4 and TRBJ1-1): ETGVTQSPTHLIKTRGQQVTLRCSSQSGHNTVSWYQQALGQGPQFIFQYYREEENGRGNFPPRFSGLQFPNYSSELNVNALELDDSALYLCASSETGGAYTEAFFGQGTRLTVV.